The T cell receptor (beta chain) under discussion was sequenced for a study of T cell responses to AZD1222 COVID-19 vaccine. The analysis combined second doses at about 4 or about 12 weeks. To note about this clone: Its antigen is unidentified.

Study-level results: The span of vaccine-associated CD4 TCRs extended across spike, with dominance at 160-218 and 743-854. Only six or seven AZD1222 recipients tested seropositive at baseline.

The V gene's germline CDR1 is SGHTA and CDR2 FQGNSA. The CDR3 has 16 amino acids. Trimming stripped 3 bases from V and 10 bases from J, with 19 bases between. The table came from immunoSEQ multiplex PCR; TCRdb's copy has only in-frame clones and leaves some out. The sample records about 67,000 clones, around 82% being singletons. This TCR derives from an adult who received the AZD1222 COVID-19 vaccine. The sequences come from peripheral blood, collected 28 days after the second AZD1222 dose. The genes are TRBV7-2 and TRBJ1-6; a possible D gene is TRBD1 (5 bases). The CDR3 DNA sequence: TGTGCCAGCAGCTTTCGGGGGGGTAATTCGGGGTCACCCCTCCACTTT. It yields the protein CASSFRGGNSGSPLHF.